This entry lists 11 T cell receptor beta chains sequenced from one sample in a study of OX40 agonist ivuxolimab in advanced cancers. Some clones are missing from TCRdb's copy, which holds only in-frame ones; the method was immunoSEQ multiplex PCR. The sample holds tens of thousands of clones, 70% to 90% seen once. Specimen: CD4+ or CD8+ T cells sorted from blood, collected in a trial of the OX40 agonist ivuxolimab. Receptors were obtained from an adult with an advanced solid tumor such as melanoma, head and neck, liver or kidney cancer.

The chain is built from TRBV19 and TRBJ2-7; TRBD2 agrees at 7 bases. This CDR3 has 14 amino acids. The ends lost 8 bases at V and 6 bases at J; junction bases unmatched: 13. Per germline, CDR1 LNHDA and CDR2 SQIVND (reference sequence). This CDR3 is CASGLGGRRGEQYF. CDR3 bases: TGTGCCAGTGGTCTTGGCGGGAGAAGAGGCGAGCAGTACTTC.

This rearrangement joins TRBV28 to TRBJ2-6, with 7 bases identical to TRBD1. CDR3 length: 17 amino acids. V lost 5 bases to trimming and J lost 0 bases; unmatched junction nucleotides: 7. From germline, CDR1 is MDHEN and CDR2 SYDVKM. CDR3 residues: CASSTWDSASGANVLTF. The CDR3 DNA reads TGTGCCAGCAGTACATGGGACAGTGCCTCTGGGGCCAACGTCCTGACTTTC.

The chain joins TRBV30 to TRBJ2-1, with no clear D. The CDR3 contains 10 residues. CDR1 is GTSNPN, CDR2 SVGIG, per germline (reference sequence). The V end was cut by 4 bases, the J end by 6 bases, with 4 bases between. The CDR3 reads CAWNPNEQFF. The CDR3 nucleotides are TGTGCCTGGAACCCCAATGAGCAGTTCTTC.

V and J are TRBV7-6 and TRBJ1-5; D is ambiguous. Germline lookup yields CDR1 SGHVS and CDR2 FNYEAQ. V lost 5 bases and J 4 bases, leaving 9 bases between the germline ends. The CDR3 runs 13 residues. CDR3 loop: CASSRVKNQPQHF. The CDR3 nucleotides are TGTGCCAGCAGCCGGGTCAAAAATCAGCCCCAGCATTTT.

This clone was counted once. The V call is TRBV27, the J call TRBJ1-2, with TRBD1 matching over 11 bases. Germline CDR1 and CDR2: MNHEY and SMNVEV (reference sequence). The CDR3 spans 16 residues. The J segment lost 0 bases and the V segment lost 9 bases, leaving 9 bases of the junction unmatched. The CDR3 protein is CARDPGQGVTNYGYTF. The CDR3 DNA sequence: TGTGCCAGGGACCCGGGACAGGGGGTTACTAACTATGGCTACACCTTC.

The chain carries TRBV25-1 and TRBJ2-7; tentatively, D is TRBD2 (6 bases). The CDR3 runs to 15 residues. Germline loops: CDR1 MGHDK, CDR2 SYGVNS. Trimming removed 4 bases from V and 7 bases from J, with 20 bases in between. In DNA form, the CDR3 reads TGTGCCAGCAGTGCGCACCGGGGGTTGGGGTGGGAGCAGTACTTC. This sequence encodes CASSAHRGLGWEQYF.

CDR3 nucleotide sequence: TGTGCCAGCTCAACCAGGGTCATGAACACTGAAGCTTTCTTT. Residues: CASSTRVMNTEAFF. The J gene is TRBJ1-1, the V gene TRBV18, with D possibly TRBD1 on 5 matching bases. The CDR3 length is 14 residues. Trimming left V 5 bases short and J 0 bases short, with 10 bases between. CDR1 KGHSH and CDR2 LQKENI come from the germline V gene.

The chain carries TRBV27 and TRBJ1-2; 7 bases agree with TRBD1. Trimming at V came to 2 bases and at J to 1 base, leaving 4 bases not matched to a gene. There are 15 residues in the CDR3. From germline, CDR1 is MNHEY and CDR2 SMNVEV (reference sequence). CDR3 nucleotide sequence: TGTGCCAGCAGTTTAAGGACAGGAGGTAACTATGGCTACACCTTC. Translation gives CASSLRTGGNYGYTF.

This clone turned up a few times. This chain uses TRBV6-5 with TRBJ1-1, with 8 bases aligning to TRBD1. The CDR3 contains 15 residues. Germline V lookup: CDR1 MNHEY, CDR2 SVGAGI. With V trimmed by 7 bases and J by 0 bases, 7 bases remained unmatched. For the CDR3, the DNA is TGTGCCAGCATAGTTGGACAGGGAATGAACACTGAAGCTTTCTTT. Translated: CASIVGQGMNTEAFF.

This clone was seen a few times. This chain connects TRBV6-1 to TRBJ1-5; TRBD1 is a possible D gene (5 bases). The CDR3 is 19 amino acids. In germline, CDR1 is MNHNS, CDR2 SASEGT. V lost 4 bases and J 0 bases, leaving 22 bases between the germline ends. CDR3 residues: CASSVSVRDWVNSNQPQHF. CDR3 coding DNA: TGTGCCAGCAGTGTTTCCGTGAGGGACTGGGTCAATAGCAATCAGCCCCAGCATTTT.

V and J are TRBV6-5 and TRBJ2-7, with TRBD2 matching over 14 bases. In germline, CDR1 is MNHEY, CDR2 SVGAGI. The CDR3 runs to 15 residues. J gave up 3 bases and V 10 bases, and 8 bases lay outside the gene matches. The CDR3 nucleotides are TGTGCCACCAAGATGACTAGCGGGAGGGGCTACGAGCAGTACTTC. This sequence encodes CATKMTSGRGYEQYF.